What follows describes a single TCR beta chain. What antigen it recognizes has not been identified. Base qualities are not provided; no much larger clone lies one nucleotide away. The collaborating institutions used their own protocols to collect whole blood in K2EDTA tubes. Collaborator samples were shipped for TCRbeta analysis as frozen whole blood, isolated PBMCs, or DNA extracted from either sample type. The data originate from a study of blood T cell repertoires in COVID-19 (dated by TCRdb to 2018 to 2021). About the investigation overall: The collaborator samples originated in the United States, Italy and Spain and spanned the acute and convalescent phases of COVID-19. The prospective study material was composed of cDNA or gDNA derived from T cells, B-cell-depleted T cells, or PBMCs. The dataset comprised deeply sampled blood TCRbeta repertoires from subjects exposed to, actively infected with, or recovered from COVID-19. The repertoires were released in a freely available public database intended as a resource for research on the immune response to SARS-CoV-2. Samples came from the ongoing ImmuneRACE study (first 160 participants) plus 1,254 subjects from 6 global collaborators. A de-identified subject ID, COVID-19 status, age in years and sex were almost always included in the sample metadata. Where available, HLA class I and class II types were taken from metadata supplied by the sample provider and were not determined by assay-based typing. Results the study describes overall, beyond this receptor: The quantity of clinical and demographic metadata differed by source and by participant and was supplied without curation.

For CDR1 and CDR2, the germline V gene lists SGHTA and FQGNSA. Germline trimming: 3 bases from V, 5 bases from J; junction bases outside gene matches: 5. The CDR3 goes from the cysteine to the phenylalanine over 16 residues. Just CDR3 DNA is preserved here, 48 bases in frame from base 1. TCRbeta CDR3 regions were amplified from genomic DNA using the immunoSEQ Assay, a bias-controlled multiplex PCR. The paper's data handling went like this. Nucleated cell counts per sample were estimated from amplification of reference gene primers within the assay. To quantify the absolute abundance of each unique TCRbeta CDR3 rearrangement, sequence reads were collapsed and filtered. For each sample, productive Simpson clonality was calculated as the square root of Simpson's diversity index over productive rearrangements. The table comes from immuneACCESS by way of TCRdb, which keeps in-frame sequences with V and J called. Part of the clones is missing from these tables; in studies checked, under half for an unresolved V gene and the rest for unknown reasons. The V and J calls and clone size are taken from that table; D and trimming were inferred from the DNA. This sample lists around 75,000 clones; around 79% were detected once. The top ten clones comprise about 5.4% of the sample.

This clonotype was sampled from a woman of 80 years or more with active or convalescent COVID-19. The sample consisted of peripheral blood. This chain joins TRBV7-2 to TRBJ2-2; 11 central nucleotides agree with TRBD2. In nucleotide form, the sequence is TGTGCCAGCAGCTTTAGCGGGGGGGCGTGGACCGGGGAGCTGTTTTTT. Its translation reads: CASSFSGGAWTGELFF.